This T cell receptor (beta chain) derives from a study of identical twins. In regard to this clonotype: Its antigen is unidentified.

The CDR3 consists of 12 residues. Deletions cut 6 bases from V and 2 bases from J, with 11 bases between. The germline V gene encodes CDR1 DFQATT and CDR2 SNEGSKA (reference sequence). A template switching step contributed a universal primer site, while unique molecular identifiers were present in the cDNA. TCRdb re-analysed the 5' RACE reads in MiXCR, keeping a single row per CDR3 protein. The top ten clones hold around 13% of a sample with about 790,000 distinct CDR3 sequences, around a sixth of them seen once. Study-level points and caveats: For cord blood, abundant beta clonotypes had fewer insertions, unlike memory repertoires, which showed none.

This sample also belongs to another study, concerning T cells expressing NK-cell markers.

Sequenced sample: PBMCs. The chain recombines TRBV20-1 with TRBJ2-7; D is possibly TRBD2 (5 bases). The clonotype comes from a woman aged 18 to 35 in good health. CDR3 sequence (DNA): TGCAGTGCGTCCGGGGTTACCTACGAGCAGTACTTC. Its protein product is CSASGVTYEQYF.